A single sample is the source of the 6 T cell receptor beta chains below, sequenced in a study of T-cell memory formation after mild COVID-19. TCRdb reanalysed the 5' RACE reads using MiXCR and keeps one entry per CDR3 protein. The table lists about 440,000 distinct CDR3 sequences, roughly 20% of them singletons, with around 8% in the top ten. Sequencing was carried out using PBMCs or a T cell subset sorted from them (not recorded which). These receptors came from an adult woman who had mild COVID-19 (a few samples of this study predate the infection). Cell type and time point are not known.

This clonotype was detected ten times or more. Here the CDR3 reads CASSLRDTGGTQYF. CDR3 DNA sequence: TGTGCCAGCAGTCTCCGGGACACCGGGGGGACCCAGTACTTC. The chain is built from TRBV12-3 or TRBV12-4 and TRBJ2-5, with D perhaps being TRBD1 or TRBD2 (6 bases each). CDR3 length: 14 amino acids. Trimming stripped 5 bases from V and 7 bases from J, with 17 bases between.

The V call is TRBV24-1, the J call TRBJ1-2; unclear D gene. V was shortened by 3 bases and J by 6 bases, with 7 bases between the two germline ends. The CDR3 length is 12 residues. The germline gives CDR1 KGHDR, CDR2 SFDVKD. The CDR3 sequence: CATSDVGDGYTF. The CDR3 bases are TGTGCCACCAGTGATGTTGGAGATGGCTACACCTTC.

This clonotype was detected only a few times. The chain uses TRBV6-1 and TRBJ2-7, with TRBD1 matching over 7 bases. Per the germline V gene, CDR1 is MNHNS and CDR2 is SASEGT. This CDR3 comprises 15 residues. V was clipped by 0 bases and J by 5 bases; unmatched bases: 7. The CDR3 loop reads CASSEARTGTHEQYF. The CDR3 DNA follows: TGTGCCAGCAGTGAAGCGCGGACAGGTACCCACGAGCAGTACTTC.

This chain uses TRBV3-1 with TRBJ1-1; 8 nucleotides align to TRBD1. V shed 3 bases and J 4 bases; nucleotides not matched to a gene: 4. This CDR3 is built from 14 residues. Germline lookup yields CDR1 LGHDT and CDR2 YNNKEL (reference sequence). DNA of the CDR3: TGTGCCAGCAGCCAGACAGGGGTATTCACTGAAGCTTTCTTT. Protein: CASSQTGVFTEAFF.

This clonotype was seen a handful of times. The chain is built from TRBV4-1 and TRBJ2-7, with a possible D match to TRBD2 (6 bases). Germline V gene data show CDR1 as MGHRA and CDR2 as YSYEKL. The CDR3 totals 14 residues. V lost 4 bases and J lost 2, with 12 bases in between. The CDR3: CASSRTTGPYEQYF. The CDR3 bases are TGCGCCAGCAGCCGGACTACTGGGCCCTACGAGCAGTACTTC.

This clonotype was found a few times. J is TRBJ1-1 and V is TRBV7-2; 11 nucleotides match TRBD1. The germline V gene encodes CDR1 SGHTA and CDR2 FQGNSA. V was pared by 5 bases and J by 1 base, with 9 bases of the junction left unmatched. CDR3 length: 17 residues. The CDR3 region has the DNA TGTGCCAGCAGCCTCGGGACAGGGGGTAGGCGGAACACTGAAGCTTTCTTT. Encoded protein: CASSLGTGGRRNTEAFF. Combining the CDR3 with reference TRBV7-2 and TRBJ1-1 gives the whole variable domain GAGVSQSPSNKVTEKGKDVELRCDPISGHTALYWYRQSLGQGLEFLIYFQGNSAPDKSGLPSDRFSAERTGGSVSTLTIQRTQQEDSAVYLCASSLGTGGRRNTEAFFGQGTRLTVV.